A single sample is the source of the 24 T cell receptor beta chains below, sequenced in a study of T cell responses to AZD1222 COVID-19 vaccine. Profiling relied on immunoSEQ multiplex PCR, and the TCRdb table lists in-frame clones only, not all of them. This table has approximately 100,000 clones, roughly 90% appearing once. The specimen was peripheral blood, collected on day 0 of AZD1222 vaccination. All receptors come from an adult in good health.

The chain links TRBV6-5 to TRBJ1-6, with D possibly TRBD1 on 6 matching bases. Germline V lookup: CDR1 MNHEY, CDR2 SVGAGI. Trimming took 10 bases from V and 2 from J, leaving 12 bases between them. The CDR3 sequence is 14 residues long. In nucleotides, the CDR3 is TGTGCCACCCACAGGGCTACCTATAATTCACCCCTCCACTTT. Translating it yields CATHRATYNSPLHF.

The chain carries TRBV21-1 and TRBJ1-5; the table's D call TRBD1 went unverified against the DNA. TRBV21-1 is marked as a pseudogene. There are 16 residues in the CDR3. This CDR3 reads CASSKERNRGYQPQHF. CDR3 bases: TGTGCCAGCAGCAAAGAGAGGAACAGGGGTTATCAGCCCCAGCATTTT.

The chain recombines TRBV4-1 with TRBJ2-1; either TRBD1 or TRBD2 may fit D (5 bases each). CDR1 and CDR2 from the germline V gene are MGHRA and YSYEKL. The CDR3 is 15 amino acids. Trimming removed 2 bases at V and 1 base at J, with 9 bases between. The CDR3 coding sequence is TGCGCCAGCAGCCAACAGGGAGTGTCCTACAATGAGCAGTTCTTC. It yields the protein CASSQQGVSYNEQFF.

The sample holds many counts of this clone. The rearrangement joins TRBV2 to TRBJ2-7; the D call may be TRBD1 or TRBD2 (5 bases each). The germline V gene has CDR1 SNHLY and CDR2 FYNNEI. The V gene lost 8 bases and the J gene lost 6 bases, with 17 bases spanning the gap. The CDR3 extends over 13 amino acids. CDR3 in amino acids: CASAGVGDFEQYF. The CDR3 coding sequence is TGTGCCAGCGCCGGGGTGGGGGATTTCGAGCAGTACTTC.

The CDR3 protein is CATSRGDRGWEQYF. The CDR3 region has the DNA TGTGCCACCAGCAGAGGTGACAGAGGCTGGGAGCAGTACTTC. V gene TRBV15 combines with J gene TRBJ2-7, with TRBD1 as a possible D gene (5 bases). V gave up 1 base and J gave up 7 bases, with 14 bases separating them. Germline V gene data show CDR1 as LNHNV and CDR2 as YYDKDF (reference sequence). The CDR3 length is 14 residues.

The V and J genes are TRBV5-1 and TRBJ1-6; the match to TRBD1 covers 7 bases. Germline CDR1 SGHRS, CDR2 YFSETQ. The CDR3 contains 16 residues. V lost 3 bases to trimming and J lost 7 bases; unmatched junction nucleotides: 10. DNA for the CDR3: TGCGCCAGCAGCTGGGAAGGACAGGCTCAGAATTCACCCCTCCACTTT. This sequence encodes CASSWEGQAQNSPLHF.

V usage is TRBV6-5 and J usage is TRBJ1-5, with TRBD1 matching over 8 bases. The CDR3 length is 14 residues. The trim removed 7 bases at V and 7 bases at J, leaving 9 bases unmatched. Germline V gene sequence: CDR1 MNHEY, CDR2 SVGAGI. The CDR3: CASIDRGGGQPQHF. CDR3 in DNA: TGTGCCAGCATAGACAGGGGCGGGGGACAGCCCCAGCATTTT.

The chain couples TRBV6-5 to TRBJ1-3; 7 nucleotides line up with TRBD1. Germline V gives CDR1 MNHEY, CDR2 SVGAGI. This CDR3 spans 15 amino acids. The trim removed 0 bases at V and 3 bases at J, leaving 2 bases unmatched. In nucleotides, the CDR3 is TGTGCCAGCAGTTACTCGAGGGGGCATGGAAACACCATATATTTT. Protein: CASSYSRGHGNTIYF.

The chain joins TRBV24-1 to TRBJ1-2; 10 nucleotides agree with TRBD1. V trimming: 3 bases; J trimming: 4 bases; junction bases outside the gene matches: 1. This CDR3 has 14 residues. Germline values: CDR1 KGHDR, CDR2 SFDVKD. In nucleotides, the CDR3 is TGTGCCACCAGTGATGGGGACAGGGGCTATGGCTACACCTTC. It specifies CATSDGDRGYGYTF.

The rearrangement uses TRBV10-1 and TRBJ2-1, with D perhaps assigned TRBD1 or TRBD2 (6 bases each). The germline V and J ends were trimmed by 2 bases and 6 bases, with 14 bases remaining between them. CDR1 is WNHNN, CDR2 SYGVQD, per germline (reference sequence). This CDR3 is built from 15 residues. CDR3 loop: CASSELRGQGNEQFF. In DNA form, the CDR3 reads TGCGCCAGCAGTGAGCTTCGGGGGCAGGGCAATGAGCAGTTCTTC.

The chain couples TRBV7-9 to TRBJ2-1; no firm D call. The length of the CDR3 is 13 residues. The ends were cut back, 1 base at V and 7 bases at J, with 8 bases in the middle. Germline assignment: CDR1 SEHNR and CDR2 FQNEAQ (reference sequence). In nucleotides, the CDR3 is TGTGCCAGCAGCTTAGTGGGTGGGAATGAGCAGTTCTTC. Protein product: CASSLVGGNEQFF.

The rearrangement uses TRBV5-1 and TRBJ2-3; 11 nucleotides align to TRBD2. V shed 3 bases and J 4 bases; nucleotides not matched to a gene: 7. The CDR3 sequence is 16 residues long. Germline V lookup: CDR1 SGHRS, CDR2 YFSETQ. In nucleotides, the CDR3 is TGCGCCAGCAGCTCCGAAGGGACTAGCGGCGCAGATACGCAGTATTTT. Translating it yields CASSSEGTSGADTQYF.

This clone came up once. For the CDR3, the DNA is TGTGCCAGCAGCCAGGACGGTCGTTTGGAGACCCAGTACTTC. Protein product: CASSQDGRLETQYF. This sequence joins TRBV4-2 and TRBJ2-5; D unresolved. The V gene's germline CDR1 is LGHNA and CDR2 YNFKEQ. Trimming left V 3 bases short and J 5 bases short, with 13 bases between. This CDR3 spans 14 amino acids.

V and J are TRBV11-2 and TRBJ2-6; D not certain. The V and J ends lost 0 bases and 4 bases respectively, with 10 bases between them. This CDR3 comprises 16 residues. CDR1 SGHAT and CDR2 FQNNGV come from the germline V gene. The CDR3 sequence: CASSLEAWRGANVLTF. The CDR3 coding sequence is TGTGCCAGCAGCTTAGAGGCCTGGCGCGGGGCCAACGTCCTGACTTTC.

This clone occurred once. The final CDR3 position lacks the conserved phenylalanine or tryptophan, pointing to a likely read error. CDR3 DNA: TGTGCCATCAGTGACAACAATTCACCCCTCCACCTT. The encoded protein is CAISDNNSPLHL. The chain carries TRBV10-3 and TRBJ1-6; D is ambiguous. CDR1 is ENHRY and CDR2 is SYGVKD in the germline V gene. The CDR3 spans 12 residues. Trimming shortened V by 3 bases and J by 7 bases, and 4 bases separated the two germline ends.

The chain recombines TRBV6-5 with TRBJ1-2; possibly TRBD1 for D (6 bases). The CDR3 runs 15 residues. Trimming stripped 7 bases from V and 5 bases from J, with 20 bases between. The germline V gene encodes CDR1 MNHEY and CDR2 SVGAGI. The CDR3 reads CASKERNRVRYGYTF. In DNA, the CDR3 is TGTGCCAGCAAAGAGAGAAACAGGGTCCGGTATGGCTACACCTTC.

The genes are TRBV7-8 and TRBJ2-1, with 7 bases aligning to TRBD2. The CDR3 length is 17 residues. V lost 1 base and J lost 8; bases outside the gene matches: 14. CDR1 SGHVS and CDR2 FQNEAQ come from the germline V gene. CDR3 DNA: TGTGCCAGCAGCTTAGAAGGACTAGTGGGGGTAAGCGATGAGCAGTTCTTC. Protein sequence: CASSLEGLVGVSDEQFF.

The chain is built from TRBV6-5 and TRBJ2-1; 10 positions agree with TRBD2. The CDR3 totals 14 residues. Germline lookup yields CDR1 MNHEY and CDR2 SVGAGI. The V and J ends lost 6 bases and 4 bases, in that order; junction bases with no gene match: 3. The CDR3 here is CASRPSGGYNEQFF. CDR3 bases: TGTGCCAGCAGACCTAGCGGGGGTTACAATGAGCAGTTCTTC.

The chain joins TRBV9 to TRBJ2-3, with 8 bases lining up with TRBD2. V shed 3 bases, J shed 1 base, and the junction held 10 bases outside the gene matches. The CDR3 has 17 amino acids. Germline values: CDR1 SGDLS, CDR2 YYNGEE. The CDR3, as DNA: TGTGCCAGCAGCGCTGCGGGGGGAGTCCGGCGCACAGATACGCAGTATTTT. Protein sequence: CASSAAGGVRRTDTQYF.

J is TRBJ2-7 and V is TRBV14; 8 bases fit TRBD1. The length of the CDR3 is 14 residues. Trimming cost V 3 bases and J 3 bases; bases outside gene matches: 4. Germline CDR1 reads SGHDN; CDR2 reads FVKESK. The CDR3: CASSHYRGNYEQYF. The DNA for the CDR3 is TGTGCCAGCAGCCACTACAGGGGGAACTACGAGCAGTACTTC.

The V call is TRBV3-1 (or the pseudogene TRBV3-2), the J call TRBJ2-1; 12 bases line up with TRBD2. V dropped 3 bases and J dropped 4; count of bases not matched to a gene: 4. The CDR3 consists of 16 residues. Germline V gene data show CDR1 as LGHDT and CDR2 as YNNKEL (reference sequence). CDR3 nucleotides: TGTGCCAGCAGCCATGCGGGGACTAGCGGGTACAATGAGCAGTTCTTC. This encodes CASSHAGTSGYNEQFF.

The gene calls are TRBV19 and TRBJ1-2; D is ambiguous. This CDR3 spans 12 amino acids. V shed 3 bases and J shed 6 bases, with 8 bases lying between them. Per the germline V gene, CDR1 is LNHDA and CDR2 is SQIVND (reference sequence). This CDR3 reads CASSIRRDGYTF. The CDR3 bases are TGTGCCAGTAGTATCCGGAGGGATGGCTACACCTTC. Full variable domain (outside the CDR3, taken from reference TRBV19 and TRBJ1-2): DGGITQSPKYLFRKEGQNVTLSCEQNLNHDAMYWYRQDPGQGLRLIYYSQIVNDFQKGDIAEGYSVSREKKESFPLTVTSAQKNPTAFYLCASSIRRDGYTFGSGTRLTVV.

The rearrangement uses TRBV5-6 and TRBJ1-1; D uncertain. The length of the CDR3 is 13 residues. V was trimmed by 0 bases and J by 8 bases, leaving 11 bases between them. The germline V gene has CDR1 SGHDT and CDR2 YYEEEE. The CDR3 here is CASSLDGILEAFF. CDR3 coding DNA: TGTGCCAGCAGCTTGGATGGGATCCTAGAAGCTTTCTTT.

The rearrangement links TRBV27 to TRBJ2-1; 15 nucleotides align to TRBD2. Germline V lookup: CDR1 MNHEY, CDR2 SMNVEV (reference sequence). V lost 3 bases and J lost 9; bases outside the gene matches: 3. The CDR3 runs to 15 residues. CDR3 sequence reads: CASSFGLAGGLEQFF. DNA of the CDR3: TGTGCCAGCAGTTTCGGACTAGCGGGGGGGCTTGAGCAGTTCTTC.